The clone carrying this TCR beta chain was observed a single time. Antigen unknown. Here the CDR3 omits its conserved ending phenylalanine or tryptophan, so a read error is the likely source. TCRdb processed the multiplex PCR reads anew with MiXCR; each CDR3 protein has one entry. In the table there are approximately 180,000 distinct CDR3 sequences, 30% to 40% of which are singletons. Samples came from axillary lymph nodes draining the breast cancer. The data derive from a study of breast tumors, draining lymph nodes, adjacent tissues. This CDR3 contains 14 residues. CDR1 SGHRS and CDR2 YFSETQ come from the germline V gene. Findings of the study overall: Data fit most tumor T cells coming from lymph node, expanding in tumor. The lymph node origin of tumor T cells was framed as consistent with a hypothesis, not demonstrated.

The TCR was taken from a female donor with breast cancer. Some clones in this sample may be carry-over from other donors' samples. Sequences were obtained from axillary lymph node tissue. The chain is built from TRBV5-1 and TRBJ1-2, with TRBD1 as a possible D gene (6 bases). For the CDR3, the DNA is TGCGCCAGCAGCTTGAGGGGGGAGAACTACGGCTACACCCTC. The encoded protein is CASSLRGENYGYTL.